This T cell receptor (beta chain) was captured by sequencing in a study of technical replicates of blood from a handful of donors. V was pared by 4 bases and J by 10 bases, with 7 bases of the junction left unmatched. CDR1 and CDR2 (germline): SGHRS, YFSETQ. The CDR3 has 12 amino acids. Assay used: immunoSEQ multiplex PCR; TCRdb lists only in-frame clones, some missing. The sample includes 100,000 or so clones, roughly 95% seen only once; the top ten take approximately 0.2%. The V and J genes are TRBV5-1 and TRBJ2-5, with 7 bases lining up with TRBD1. The clonotype was recovered from a human donor in good health. The specimen was T cells isolated from PBMCs. The CDR3 nucleotides read TGCGCCAGCAGCCCGGGACAGCTGGTCCAGTACTTC. This sequence encodes CASSPGQLVQYF.